This T cell receptor (beta chain) was profiled in a study of T cells in Graves' hyperthyroidism and ophthalmopathy. Study at large: The blood sample was taken at first diagnosis, before treatment began. General study findings and limits: A model of 13 V-J pairs discriminated ophthalmopathy from stable hyperthyroidism. Most thyroid clonotypes expanded above 0.001 appeared in blood too.

TCR beta CDR3 regions were amplified from RNA. The HTBI primer set served for first-round RT-PCR of the TCR CDR3. TCRdb processed the multiplex PCR reads anew with MiXCR; each CDR3 protein has one entry. In the table there are 250,000 to 300,000 distinct CDR3 sequences, roughly 13% of which are singletons. In germline, CDR1 is DFQATT, CDR2 SNEGSKA (reference sequence). The CDR3 loop spans 14 amino acids. V lost 6 bases and J lost 2, with 17 bases in between. This clonotype showed up many times. No antigen is known for it. Hyperthyroidism, newly diagnosed and lasting under 2 months, affected patients aged 18 to 65.

V is TRBV20-1 and J is TRBJ2-7; D is tentatively TRBD1 or TRBD2 (5 bases each). The source is a woman in her thirties or forties with Graves' hyperthyroidism. The sequenced sample consisted of blood. The DNA for the CDR3 is TGCAGTGCCACCCGGGACGGTGGGGCCTACGAGCAGTACTTC. Residues: CSATRDGGAYEQYF.